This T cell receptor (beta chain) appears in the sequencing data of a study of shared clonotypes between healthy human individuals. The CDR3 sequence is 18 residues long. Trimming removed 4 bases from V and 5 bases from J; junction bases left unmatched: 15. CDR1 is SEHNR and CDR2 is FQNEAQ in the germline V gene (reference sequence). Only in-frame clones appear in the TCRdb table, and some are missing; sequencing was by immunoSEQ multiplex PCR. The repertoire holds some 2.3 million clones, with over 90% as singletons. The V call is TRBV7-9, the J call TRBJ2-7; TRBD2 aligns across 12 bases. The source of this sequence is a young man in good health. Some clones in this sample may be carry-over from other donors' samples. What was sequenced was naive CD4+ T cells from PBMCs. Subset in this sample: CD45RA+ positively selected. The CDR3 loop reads CASSSEGRASGRANEQYF. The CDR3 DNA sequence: TGTGCCAGCAGCTCGGAGGGTAGGGCTAGCGGGAGGGCCAACGAGCAGTACTTC.